This T cell receptor (beta chain) was observed in a study of T cells expressing NK-cell markers. After re-calling the 5' RACE reads, TCRdb lists one entry per CDR3 protein, DNA absent. Its table lists about 380,000 distinct CDR3 sequences. The CDR3 contains 16 residues. Germline CDR1 is LGHDT and CDR2 is YNNKEL (reference sequence). The rearrangement joins TRBV3-1 to TRBJ2-7; the D gene TCRdb calls, TRBD2, cannot be checked with no DNA. Sequenced material: blood T cells: a sorted CD56 or NKG2C T cell subset, CD4+ or CD8+ T cells, or bulk PBMC T cells (not recorded which). The source of this sequence is a man aged 18-70 years in good health. CDR3 residues: CASSPSLAGGRYEQYF.